The 14 T cell receptor beta chains presented below share a single source sample, sequenced in a study of regulatory T cells in long-lasting Graves disease. Time point meaning: newly diagnosed GD, antithyroid drugs for less than 3 months. Preparation of the TCR library used RNA extracted from PBMCs. Arm-PCR of CDR3 regions and iRepertoire HTBI primers were the basis on which TCR beta libraries were built. TCRdb reprocessed the multiplex PCR reads via MiXCR and lists one record per CDR3 protein. Seen here are 200,000 to 300,000 distinct CDR3 sequences, 20% to 25% observed once, and the top ten hold approximately 14%. The sample consisted of peripheral blood mononuclear cells (PBMCs), taken at new diagnosis, from a patient treated with antithyroid drugs. Source of these receptors: a female donor with Graves disease.

There are many counts of this clonotype. The rearrangement links TRBV5-1 to TRBJ2-3; 11 bases match TRBD2. From germline, CDR1 is SGHRS and CDR2 YFSETQ. V shed 1 base, J shed 7 bases, and the junction held 5 bases outside the gene matches. The CDR3 spans 15 residues. CDR3 coding DNA: TGCGCCAGCAGCTTGTCACTAGCGGGAGACCATACGCAGTATTTT. Its protein product is CASSLSLAGDHTQYF.

The V gene is TRBV7-8, the J gene TRBJ1-2; D not resolved. The CDR3 runs to 12 residues. Germline V gene data show CDR1 as SGHVS and CDR2 as FQNEAQ. V lost 1 base and J 4 bases, leaving 4 bases between the germline ends. In DNA form, the CDR3 reads TGTGCCAGCAGCTTAGAACGCTATGGCTACACCTTC. Its protein is CASSLERYGYTF.

The rearrangement joins TRBV9 to TRBJ2-1, with D hard to call. Germline CDR1 is SGDLS and CDR2 is YYNGEE. The germline V and J ends were trimmed by 0 bases and 8 bases, with 12 bases remaining between them. The CDR3 contains 14 residues. The CDR3 spells CASSVGQARDEQFF. CDR3 bases: TGTGCCAGCAGCGTAGGGCAGGCCCGGGATGAGCAGTTCTTC. Looking up the rest from reference TRBV9 and TRBJ2-1 gives the full variable domain: DSGVTQTPKHLITATGQRVTLRCSPRSGDLSVYWYQQSLDQGLQFLIQYYNGEERAKGNILERFSAQQFPDLHSELNLSSLELGDSALYFCASSVGQARDEQFFGPGTRLTVL.

This clonotype was counted many times. The chain has TRBV9 and TRBJ2-6; the D is unclear. The CDR3 spans 16 residues. V shed 0 bases and J shed 4 bases, with 11 bases lying between them. The germline V gene encodes CDR1 SGDLS and CDR2 YYNGEE. CDR3 sequence: CASSVGGLAGANVLTF. The CDR3 nucleotides read TGTGCCAGCAGCGTAGGGGGTCTGGCCGGGGCCAACGTCCTGACTTTC. Together with reference TRBV9 and TRBJ2-6, the CDR3 gives the full variable domain: DSGVTQTPKHLITATGQRVTLRCSPRSGDLSVYWYQQSLDQGLQFLIQYYNGEERAKGNILERFSAQQFPDLHSELNLSSLELGDSALYFCASSVGGLAGANVLTFGAGSRLTVL.

Regarding this clonotype: A far larger clone is one nucleotide away, so this likely arose from a read error. The chain has TRBV7-9 and TRBJ2-2; 9 positions agree with TRBD2. Trimming cost V 7 bases and J 5 bases; bases outside gene matches: 11. The CDR3 has 16 residues. Germline CDR1 reads SEHNR; CDR2 reads FQNEAQ (reference sequence). The CDR3 sequence: CASNPVAGVGTGELFF. CDR3 coding DNA: TGTGCCAGCAACCCGGTAGCGGGAGTTGGGACCGGGGAGCTGTTTTTT.

This clonotype has ten or more counts. This chain connects TRBV2 to TRBJ2-7; 7 nucleotides align to TRBD2. This CDR3 contains 14 residues. Germline V lookup: CDR1 SNHLY, CDR2 FYNNEI. The V segment lost 8 bases and the J segment 0 bases; nucleotides outside the gene matches: 7. CDR3 protein: CASGLGGGSYEQYF. The CDR3 DNA follows: TGTGCCAGCGGGCTTGGCGGGGGCTCCTACGAGCAGTACTTC.

This clonotype was seen only a few times. The missing conserved phenylalanine or tryptophan at the end of this CDR3 makes a read error likely. CDR3 sequence reads: CSASMTGGGTEAFL. The CDR3 coding sequence is TGCAGTGCCAGTATGACAGGGGGGGGGACTGAAGCTTTCCTT. This chain joins TRBV20-1 and TRBJ1-1, with 9 bases identical to TRBD1. Trimming cost V 6 bases and J 5 bases; bases outside gene matches: 10. There are 14 residues in the CDR3. CDR1 DFQATT and CDR2 SNEGSKA come from the germline V gene (reference sequence).

This clonotype was found many times. The V and J genes are TRBV20-1 and TRBJ2-2; D not resolved. The CDR3 has 12 residues. V was pared by 6 bases and J by 7 bases, with 12 bases between. The germline gives CDR1 DFQATT, CDR2 SNEGSKA (reference sequence). The CDR3 nucleotides read TGCAGTGCAACCCCTAGGGACGGGGAGCTGTTTTTT. It specifies CSATPRDGELFF.

This clonotype was recorded once. V gene TRBV2 combines with J gene TRBJ1-5, with D maybe TRBD1 (5 bases). The CDR3 contains 15 residues. Trimming took 6 bases from V and 2 from J, leaving 14 bases between them. Germline CDR1 and CDR2: SNHLY and FYNNEI. The CDR3 sequence: CASSAGTGGNQPQHF. The CDR3 DNA sequence: TGTGCCAGCAGCGCCGGGACCGGTGGCAATCAGCCCCAGCATTTT.

This clonotype was seen ten or more times. The V gene is TRBV12-3 or TRBV12-4, the J gene TRBJ2-3, with 11 positions matching TRBD2. The ends lost 6 bases at V and 3 bases at J; junction bases unmatched: 14. This CDR3 contains 18 residues. CDR3 region: CASSSGLAGSGGTDTQYF. Here the CDR3 DNA reads TGTGCCAGCAGCTCCGGACTAGCGGGTTCTGGGGGAACAGATACGCAGTATTTT.

This clonotype was found a few times. A single base is all that separates this from a far larger clone, so a read error is likely. V usage is TRBV7-9 and J usage is TRBJ2-3; D may be TRBD1 or TRBD2 (6 bases each). Germline-derived CDR1 and CDR2 are SEHNR and FQNEAQ (reference sequence). The CDR3 loop spans 18 amino acids. CDR3 in amino acids: CASSLVMVVGGRTDTQCF. The CDR3 DNA sequence: TGTGCCAGCAGCTTAGTGATGGTGGTGGGGGGCCGCACAGATACGCAGTGTTTT.

This clonotype has at least ten counts. The J gene is TRBJ1-1, the V gene TRBV30; D unclear. The V end was cut by 0 bases, the J end by 6 bases, with 8 bases between. Per germline, CDR1 GTSNPN and CDR2 SVGIG (reference sequence). The CDR3 is made up of 12 amino acids. Written as DNA, the CDR3 is TGTGCCTGGAGTGTAGGGCGGGCTGAAGCTTTCTTT. Protein: CAWSVGRAEAFF.

In this sample, this clonotype turned up many times. The genes are TRBV5-1 and TRBJ2-5; TRBD1 might be the D (7 bases). Germline CDR1 reads SGHRS; CDR2 reads YFSETQ. The CDR3 runs to 18 residues. The V gene lost 4 bases and the J gene lost 5 bases, with 27 bases spanning the gap. The CDR3 here is CASSRDRVGTGVGETQYF. CDR3 in DNA: TGCGCCAGCAGCAGAGACAGGGTTGGAACGGGAGTAGGGGAGACCCAGTACTTC.

About this clonotype itself: A single base is all that separates this from a far larger clone, so a read error is likely. The chain couples TRBV20-1 to TRBJ2-7, with D unresolved. Germline CDR1 is DFQATT and CDR2 is SNEGSKA (reference sequence). This CDR3 is 13 amino acids long. With 1 base removed from V and 7 bases from J, the gap between germline ends came to 14 bases. CDR3 nucleotides: TGCAGTGCTAGAGTTGATCTTCTAGATGAGCAGTACTTC. Translated: CSARVDLLDEQYF.